This is a list of T cell receptor beta chains from one sample in a study of T cell responses to AZD1222 COVID-19 vaccine. The table came from immunoSEQ multiplex PCR; TCRdb's copy has only in-frame clones and leaves some out. Among around 120,000 clones listed, around 90% were seen once. The starting material was peripheral blood, obtained 28 days after the second AZD1222 dose. The source is an adult who received the AZD1222 COVID-19 vaccine. Each CDR3 is given with its conserved first and last residue. The D gene is left open where the match is weak. Not every row has a clone size; where given, it reads once, few, many or a size class.

clone size: NA; J gene: TRBJ1-4; V gene: TRBV30; D gene: TRBD1; CDR3 DNA: TGTGCCTGGAGTGACTCCGGGACAGGGGGTGAAAAACTGTTTTTT; CDR3 protein: CAWSDSGTGGEKLFF
clone size: NA; J gene: TRBJ1-3; V gene: TRBV19; D gene: TRBD1; CDR3 DNA: TGTGCCAGCTCGTTACAGGGGAAGCTTGGAAACACCATATATTTT; CDR3 protein: CASSLQGKLGNTIYF
clone size: NA; J gene: TRBJ2-7; V gene: TRBV5-7; D gene: NA; CDR3 DNA: TGTGCCACCCCTTCCCGCGGGCCCAACACCTACGAGCAGTACTTC; CDR3 protein: CATPSRGPNTYEQYF
clone size: NA; J gene: TRBJ1-1; V gene: TRBV3-1/TRBV3-2; D gene: TRBD1; CDR3 DNA: TGTGCCAGCAGCCAACGGGACAGCTACACTGAAGCTTTCTTT; CDR3 protein: CASSQRDSYTEAFF
clone size: NA; J gene: TRBJ1-2; V gene: TRBV19; D gene: TRBD1; CDR3 DNA: TGTGCCAGTAGTTCGCGGACAGGGCGGTATGGCTACACCTTC; CDR3 protein: CASSSRTGRYGYTF
clone size: once; J gene: TRBJ2-7; V gene: TRBV29-1; D gene: TRBD1; CDR3 DNA: TGCAGCGGGGGGACAGGGCCTCCCTACGAGCAGTACTTC; CDR3 protein: CSGGTGPPYEQYF
clone size: NA; J gene: TRBJ1-6; V gene: TRBV2; D gene: NA; CDR3 DNA: TGTGCCAGCAGTGTTAGCAATTCACCCCTCCACTTT; CDR3 protein: CASSVSNSPLHF
clone size: few; J gene: TRBJ1-2; V gene: TRBV3-1/TRBV3-2; D gene: NA; CDR3 DNA: TGTGCCAGCAGCCAAGATGCGGTCGATAACGGCTACACCTTC; CDR3 protein: CASSQDAVDNGYTF
clone size: NA; J gene: TRBJ1-1; V gene: TRBV7-3; D gene: TRBD1; CDR3 DNA: TGTGCCAGCAGCTTACCAGGGGGGAACGCTGAAGCTTTCTTT; CDR3 protein: CASSLPGGNAEAFF
clone size: NA; J gene: TRBJ2-5; V gene: TRBV5-1; D gene: NA; CDR3 DNA: TGCGCCAGCAGCTTACTGACAGGTTTTCAAGAGACCCAGTACTTC; CDR3 protein: CASSLLTGFQETQYF
clone size: NA; J gene: TRBJ1-6; V gene: TRBV6-5; D gene: TRBD1; CDR3 DNA: TGTGCCAGCAGTTACCGAGGGACAGTTCTTAATTCACCCCTCCACTTT; CDR3 protein: CASSYRGTVLNSPLHF
clone size: NA; J gene: TRBJ2-5; V gene: TRBV4-1; D gene: NA; CDR3 DNA: TGCGCCAGCAGACCGACAGCACAAGAGACCCAGTACTTC; CDR3 protein: CASRPTAQETQYF
clone size: NA; J gene: TRBJ1-2; V gene: TRBV7-3; D gene: NA; CDR3 DNA: TGTGCCAGCAGCCCGGACAGTTCGTGGCCCTTTTCCACTTTC; CDR3 protein: CASSPDSSWPFSTF
clone size: NA; J gene: TRBJ2-1; V gene: TRBV5-6; D gene: NA; CDR3 DNA: TGTGCCAGCAGCTCGCTCCTAAAGGGGAGTTCCTACAATGAGCAGTTCTTC; CDR3 protein: CASSSLLKGSSYNEQFF
clone size: NA; J gene: TRBJ1-2; V gene: TRBV27; D gene: NA; CDR3 DNA: TGTGCCAGCAGTCCCCCCCGCGGGGGCTACACCTTC; CDR3 protein: CASSPPRGGYTF
clone size: NA; J gene: TRBJ1-5; V gene: TRBV6-2/TRBV6-3; D gene: TRBD1; CDR3 DNA: TGTGCCAGCAGTTACCATCGACAGGGTAATCAGCCCCAGCATTTT; CDR3 protein: CASSYHRQGNQPQHF
clone size: NA; J gene: TRBJ1-2; V gene: TRBV3-1/TRBV3-2; D gene: NA; CDR3 DNA: TGTGCCAGCAGCCAAGATTCGGTGGGAAGGGATGGCTACACCTTC; CDR3 protein: CASSQDSVGRDGYTF
clone size: few; J gene: TRBJ1-2; V gene: TRBV9; D gene: NA; CDR3 DNA: TGTGCCAGCGAGTCCCGGACCCGGGGCTATGGCTACACCTTC; CDR3 protein: CASESRTRGYGYTF
clone size: NA; J gene: TRBJ2-7; V gene: TRBV3-1/TRBV3-2; D gene: TRBD1; CDR3 DNA: TGTGCCAGCAACCAACCCGGGACAGGGGCTGACGAGCAGTACTTC; CDR3 protein: CASNQPGTGADEQYF
clone size: NA; J gene: TRBJ1-2; V gene: TRBV7-9; D gene: NA; CDR3 DNA: TGTGCCAGCAGCACAAGGGAGTATGGCTACACCTTC; CDR3 protein: CASSTREYGYTF
clone size: NA; J gene: TRBJ1-3; V gene: TRBV29-1; D gene: TRBD1; CDR3 DNA: TGCAGCGTTTTGGATAGACAGGGACCTGGAAACACCATATATTTT; CDR3 protein: CSVLDRQGPGNTIYF
clone size: NA; J gene: TRBJ2-3; V gene: TRBV5-1; D gene: TRBD2; CDR3 DNA: TGCGCCAGCAGCCCCTCCCCTAGCGGGGGGGCCTTTACAGATACGCAGTATTTT; CDR3 protein: CASSPSPSGGAFTDTQYF
clone size: once; J gene: TRBJ1-1; V gene: TRBV18; D gene: TRBD1; CDR3 DNA: TGTGCCAGCTCACCACTTGAGGGGGCGCGCACTGAAGCTTTCTTT; CDR3 protein: CASSPLEGARTEAFF
clone size: NA; J gene: TRBJ1-1; V gene: TRBV5-1; D gene: NA; CDR3 DNA: TGCGCCAGCAGCATCGTCCCGAACACTGAAGCTTTCTTT; CDR3 protein: CASSIVPNTEAFF
clone size: NA; J gene: TRBJ2-7; V gene: TRBV11-2; D gene: NA; CDR3 DNA: TGTGCCAGCAGCTTACGCCTCCCCGGGTCTGTTCAGACCTACGAGCAGTACTTC; CDR3 protein: CASSLRLPGSVQTYEQYF
clone size: NA; J gene: TRBJ1-3; V gene: TRBV7-2; D gene: NA; CDR3 DNA: TGTGCCAGCAGCTTAGCATGGGCAGGGGCTGGAAACACCATATATTTT; CDR3 protein: CASSLAWAGAGNTIYF
clone size: few; J gene: TRBJ2-7; V gene: TRBV6-5; D gene: NA; CDR3 DNA: TGTGCCAGCAGGAGGGGGAGCTCCTACGAGCAGTACTTC; CDR3 protein: CASRRGSSYEQYF
clone size: NA; J gene: TRBJ1-4; V gene: TRBV27; D gene: TRBD1; CDR3 DNA: TGTGCCAGCAGTTTATCGGGACAGGGTAGGGAAAAACTGTTTTTT; CDR3 protein: CASSLSGQGREKLFF
clone size: NA; J gene: TRBJ1-2; V gene: TRBV6-1; D gene: NA; CDR3 DNA: TGTGCCAGCAGTGAAGCCCTACGGGGAGGGAACTATGGCTACACCTTC; CDR3 protein: CASSEALRGGNYGYTF
clone size: NA; J gene: TRBJ2-3; V gene: TRBV15; D gene: TRBD1; CDR3 DNA: TGTGCCACCAGCATCAGGACAGGGGGCGCGAGGGATACGCAGTATTTT; CDR3 protein: CATSIRTGGARDTQYF
clone size: NA; J gene: TRBJ2-7; V gene: TRBV5-1; D gene: NA; CDR3 DNA: TGCGCCAGCAGCTTGTCGGATTGGTCGGTTTATGGGCAGTACTTC; CDR3 protein: CASSLSDWSVYGQYF
clone size: NA; J gene: TRBJ1-2; V gene: TRBV9; D gene: NA; CDR3 DNA: TGTGCCAGCAGCGTAGCTAAGGTTGGGGTTAACTATGGCTACACCTTC; CDR3 protein: CASSVAKVGVNYGYTF
clone size: NA; J gene: TRBJ1-2; V gene: TRBV4-3; D gene: NA; CDR3 DNA: TGCGCCAGCAGCCAAGATACCCAGGGGAACTATGGCTACACCTTC; CDR3 protein: CASSQDTQGNYGYTF
clone size: NA; J gene: TRBJ2-1; V gene: TRBV6-2/TRBV6-3; D gene: TRBD1; CDR3 DNA: TGTGCCAGCAGTTACCATAGCAGGGGGCTGGGTGAGCAGTTCTTC; CDR3 protein: CASSYHSRGLGEQFF
clone size: NA; J gene: TRBJ2-1; V gene: TRBV5-1; D gene: TRBD2; CDR3 DNA: TGCGCCAGCAGCTTGGCCCCGCGGGGGGGCCCTAGCAATGAGCAGTTCTTC; CDR3 protein: CASSLAPRGGPSNEQFF
clone size: NA; J gene: TRBJ1-4; V gene: TRBV18; D gene: NA; CDR3 DNA: TGTGCCAGCTCACCGGACGGAACTAATGAAAAACTGTTTTTT; CDR3 protein: CASSPDGTNEKLFF
clone size: once; J gene: TRBJ2-2; V gene: TRBV7-2; D gene: TRBD1; CDR3 DNA: TGTGCCAGCAGCCCAACCTCCGGGACAGGGAGCACCGGGGAGCTGTTTTTT; CDR3 protein: CASSPTSGTGSTGELFF
clone size: NA; J gene: TRBJ1-1; V gene: TRBV18; D gene: NA; CDR3 DNA: TGTGCCAGCTCACCACAGGGGAGGGGCACTGAAGCTTTCTTT; CDR3 protein: CASSPQGRGTEAFF
clone size: NA; J gene: TRBJ1-2; V gene: TRBV30; D gene: NA; CDR3 DNA: TGTGCCTGGACATCTGGCTATGGCTACACCTTC; CDR3 protein: CAWTSGYGYTF
clone size: NA; J gene: TRBJ1-6; V gene: TRBV6-5; D gene: NA; CDR3 DNA: TGTGCCAGCAGCCGGGGACATACTAATTCACCCCTCCACTTT; CDR3 protein: CASSRGHTNSPLHF
clone size: NA; J gene: TRBJ1-2; V gene: TRBV5-1; D gene: NA; CDR3 DNA: TGCGCCAGCAGCTTGGCCCTGGGGTACGAATATGGCTACACCTTC; CDR3 protein: CASSLALGYEYGYTF